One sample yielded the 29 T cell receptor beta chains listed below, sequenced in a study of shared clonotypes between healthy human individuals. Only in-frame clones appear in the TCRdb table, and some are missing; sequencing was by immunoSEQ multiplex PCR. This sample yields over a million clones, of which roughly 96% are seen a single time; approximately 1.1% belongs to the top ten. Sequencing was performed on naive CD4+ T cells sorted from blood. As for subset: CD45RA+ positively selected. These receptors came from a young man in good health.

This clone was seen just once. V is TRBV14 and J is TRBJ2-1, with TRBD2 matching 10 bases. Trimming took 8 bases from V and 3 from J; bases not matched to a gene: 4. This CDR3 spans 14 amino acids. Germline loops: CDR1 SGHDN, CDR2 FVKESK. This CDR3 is CASDSSGSYNEQFF. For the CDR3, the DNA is TGTGCCAGCGACTCTAGCGGGAGCTACAATGAGCAGTTCTTC.

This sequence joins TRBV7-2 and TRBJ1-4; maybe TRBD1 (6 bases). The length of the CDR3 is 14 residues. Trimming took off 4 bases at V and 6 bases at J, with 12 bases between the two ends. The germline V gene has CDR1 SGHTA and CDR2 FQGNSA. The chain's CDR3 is CASSWGAMDEKLFF. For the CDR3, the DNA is TGTGCCAGCAGCTGGGGGGCAATGGATGAAAAACTGTTTTTT.

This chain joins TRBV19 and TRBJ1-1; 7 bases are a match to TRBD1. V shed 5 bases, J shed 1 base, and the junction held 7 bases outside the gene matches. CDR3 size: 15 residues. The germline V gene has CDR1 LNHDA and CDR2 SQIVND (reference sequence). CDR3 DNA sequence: TGTGCCAGTAGTGTTCCCCGGACAGGGAACACTGAAGCTTTCTTT. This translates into CASSVPRTGNTEAFF. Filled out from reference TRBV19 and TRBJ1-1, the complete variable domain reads DGGITQSPKYLFRKEGQNVTLSCEQNLNHDAMYWYRQDPGQGLRLIYYSQIVNDFQKGDIAEGYSVSREKKESFPLTVTSAQKNPTAFYLCASSVPRTGNTEAFFGQGTRLTVV.

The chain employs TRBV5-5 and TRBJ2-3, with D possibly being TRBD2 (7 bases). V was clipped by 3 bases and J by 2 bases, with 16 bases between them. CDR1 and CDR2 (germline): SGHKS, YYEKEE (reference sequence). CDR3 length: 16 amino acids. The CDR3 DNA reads TGTGCCAGCAGCTGGGGGCCGGGAGGCGACACAGATACGCAGTATTTT. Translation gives CASSWGPGGDTDTQYF.

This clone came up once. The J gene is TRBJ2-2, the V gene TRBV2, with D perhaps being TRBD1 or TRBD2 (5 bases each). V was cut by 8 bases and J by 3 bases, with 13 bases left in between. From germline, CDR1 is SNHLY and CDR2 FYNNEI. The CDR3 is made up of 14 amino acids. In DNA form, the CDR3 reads TGTGCCAGCGTCCGGGACGGAGACACCGGGGAGCTGTTTTTT. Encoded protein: CASVRDGDTGELFF.

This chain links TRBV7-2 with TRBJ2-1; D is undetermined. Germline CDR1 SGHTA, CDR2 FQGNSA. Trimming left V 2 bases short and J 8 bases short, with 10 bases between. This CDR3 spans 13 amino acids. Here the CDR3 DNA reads TGTGCCAGCAGCTTATTTTCGCGCGATGAGCAGTTCTTC. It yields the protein CASSLFSRDEQFF.

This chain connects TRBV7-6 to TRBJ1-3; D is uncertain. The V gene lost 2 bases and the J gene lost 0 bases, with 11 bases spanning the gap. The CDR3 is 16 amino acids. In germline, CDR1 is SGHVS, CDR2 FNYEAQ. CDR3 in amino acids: CASSLFGSNSGNTIYF. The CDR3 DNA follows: TGTGCCAGCAGCTTATTCGGCAGCAACTCTGGAAACACCATATATTTT.

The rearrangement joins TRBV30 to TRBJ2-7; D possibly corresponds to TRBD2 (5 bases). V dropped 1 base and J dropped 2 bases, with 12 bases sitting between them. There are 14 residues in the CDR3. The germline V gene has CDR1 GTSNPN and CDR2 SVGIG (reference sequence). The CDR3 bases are TGTGCCTGGAGTGGGGTACCGGGGACCTACGAGCAGTACTTC. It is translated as CAWSGVPGTYEQYF.

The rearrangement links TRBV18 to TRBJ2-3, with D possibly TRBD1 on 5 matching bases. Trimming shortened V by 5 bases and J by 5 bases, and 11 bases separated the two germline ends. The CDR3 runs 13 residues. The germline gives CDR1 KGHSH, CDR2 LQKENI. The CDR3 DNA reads TGTGCCAGCTCAGTCACAGGACGAGATACGCAGTATTTT. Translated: CASSVTGRDTQYF.

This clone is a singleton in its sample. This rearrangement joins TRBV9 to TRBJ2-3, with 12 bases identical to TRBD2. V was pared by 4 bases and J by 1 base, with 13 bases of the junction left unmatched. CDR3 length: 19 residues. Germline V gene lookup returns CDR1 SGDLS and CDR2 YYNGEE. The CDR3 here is CASSLGLAGPRRGTDTQYF. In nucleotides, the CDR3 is TGTGCCAGCAGCCTGGGACTAGCGGGTCCACGGCGGGGCACAGATACGCAGTATTTT. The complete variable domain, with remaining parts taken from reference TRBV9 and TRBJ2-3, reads DSGVTQTPKHLITATGQRVTLRCSPRSGDLSVYWYQQSLDQGLQFLIQYYNGEERAKGNILERFSAQQFPDLHSELNLSSLELGDSALYFCASSLGLAGPRRGTDTQYFGPGTRLTVL.

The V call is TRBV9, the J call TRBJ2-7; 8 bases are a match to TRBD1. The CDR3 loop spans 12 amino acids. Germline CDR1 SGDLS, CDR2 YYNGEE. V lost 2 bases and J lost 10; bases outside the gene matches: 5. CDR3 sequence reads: CASSVGQGQQYF. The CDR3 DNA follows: TGTGCCAGCAGCGTTGGACAGGGACAACAGTACTTC.

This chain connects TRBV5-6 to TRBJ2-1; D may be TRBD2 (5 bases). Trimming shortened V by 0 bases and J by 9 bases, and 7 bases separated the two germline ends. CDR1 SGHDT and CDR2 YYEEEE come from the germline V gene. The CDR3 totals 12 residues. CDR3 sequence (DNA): TGTGCCAGCAGCTTGGCCAGCGGTGAGCAGTTCTTC. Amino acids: CASSLASGEQFF.

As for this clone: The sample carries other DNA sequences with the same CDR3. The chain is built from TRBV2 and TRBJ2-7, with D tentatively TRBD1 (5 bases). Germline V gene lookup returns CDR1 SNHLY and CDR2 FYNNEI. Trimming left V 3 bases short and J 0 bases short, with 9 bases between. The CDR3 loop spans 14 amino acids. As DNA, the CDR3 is TGTGCCAGCAGTGACCAGGGTGCCTCCTACGAGCAGTACTTC. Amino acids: CASSDQGASYEQYF.

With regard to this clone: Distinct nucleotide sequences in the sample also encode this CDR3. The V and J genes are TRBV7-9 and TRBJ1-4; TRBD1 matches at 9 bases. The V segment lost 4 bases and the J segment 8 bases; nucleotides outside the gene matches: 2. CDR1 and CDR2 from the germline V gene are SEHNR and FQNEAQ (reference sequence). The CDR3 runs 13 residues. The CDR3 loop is CASSSGQGEKLFF. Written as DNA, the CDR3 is TGTGCCAGCAGCTCGGGACAGGGAGAAAAACTGTTTTTT.

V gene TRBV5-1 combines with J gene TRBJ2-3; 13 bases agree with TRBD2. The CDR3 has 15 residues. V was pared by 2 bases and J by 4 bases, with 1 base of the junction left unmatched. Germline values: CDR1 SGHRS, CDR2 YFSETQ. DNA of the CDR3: TGCGCCAGCAGCTTCGGGACTAGCGGGGCAGATACGCAGTATTTT. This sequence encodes CASSFGTSGADTQYF. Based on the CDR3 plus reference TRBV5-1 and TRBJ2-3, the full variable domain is KAGVTQTPRYLIKTRGQQVTLSCSPISGHRSVSWYQQTPGQGLQFLFEYFSETQRNKGNFPGRFSGRQFSNSRSEMNVSTLELGDSALYLCASSFGTSGADTQYFGPGTRLTVL.

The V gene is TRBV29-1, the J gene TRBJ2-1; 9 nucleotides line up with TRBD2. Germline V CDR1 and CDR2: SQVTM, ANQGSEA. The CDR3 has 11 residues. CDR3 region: CGASRGTSYFF. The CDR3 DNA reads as TGCGGGGCATCCAGGGGGACTAGCTACTTCTTC.

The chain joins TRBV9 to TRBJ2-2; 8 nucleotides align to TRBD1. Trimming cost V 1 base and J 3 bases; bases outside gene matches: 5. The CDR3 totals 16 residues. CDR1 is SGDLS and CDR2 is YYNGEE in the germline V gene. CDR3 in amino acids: CASSVRGQGDTGELFF. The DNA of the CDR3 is TGTGCCAGCAGCGTACGAGGACAGGGAGACACCGGGGAGCTGTTTTTT.

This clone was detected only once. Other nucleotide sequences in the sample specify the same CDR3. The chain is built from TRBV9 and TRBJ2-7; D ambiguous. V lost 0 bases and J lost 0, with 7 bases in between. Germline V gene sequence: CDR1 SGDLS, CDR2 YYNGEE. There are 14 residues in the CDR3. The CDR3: CASSVDDYSYEQYF. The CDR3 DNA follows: TGTGCCAGCAGCGTAGACGATTACTCCTACGAGCAGTACTTC.

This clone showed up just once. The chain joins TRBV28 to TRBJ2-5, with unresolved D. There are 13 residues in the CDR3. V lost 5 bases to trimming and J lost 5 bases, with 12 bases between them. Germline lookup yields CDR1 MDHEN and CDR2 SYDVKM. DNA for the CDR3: TGTGCCAGCAGTACCGGGTTCCTGGAGACCCAGTACTTC. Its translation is CASSTGFLETQYF.

Written as DNA, the CDR3 is TGTGCCAGCAGCGCCGGCCTTGGGGAGGGGGAAGCAGATACGCAGTATTTT. Protein sequence: CASSAGLGEGEADTQYF. This chain links TRBV9 with TRBJ2-3; tentative D call: TRBD2 (7 bases). V dropped 3 bases and J dropped 4 bases, with 21 bases sitting between them. The germline gives CDR1 SGDLS, CDR2 YYNGEE. This CDR3 is built from 17 residues.

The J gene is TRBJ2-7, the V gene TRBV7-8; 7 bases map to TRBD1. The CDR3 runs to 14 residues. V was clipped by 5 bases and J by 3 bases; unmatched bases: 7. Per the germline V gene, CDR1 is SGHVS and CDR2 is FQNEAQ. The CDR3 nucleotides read TGTGCCAGCAGCGTATACAGGGGCGACTACGAGCAGTACTTC. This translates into CASSVYRGDYEQYF.

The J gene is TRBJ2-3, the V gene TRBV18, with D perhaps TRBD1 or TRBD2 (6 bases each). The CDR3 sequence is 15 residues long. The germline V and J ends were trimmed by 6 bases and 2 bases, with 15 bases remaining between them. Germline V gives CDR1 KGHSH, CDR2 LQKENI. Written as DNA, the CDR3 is TGTGCCAGCTCCCCTTCCGGGGGCCCCACAGATACGCAGTATTTT. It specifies CASSPSGGPTDTQYF.

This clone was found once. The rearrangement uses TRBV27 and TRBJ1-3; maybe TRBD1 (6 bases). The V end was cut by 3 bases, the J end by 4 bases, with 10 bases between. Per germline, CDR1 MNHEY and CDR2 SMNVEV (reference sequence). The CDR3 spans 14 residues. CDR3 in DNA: TGTGCCAGCAGTTTCAGGGGTGGGGGAAACACCATATATTTT. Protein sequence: CASSFRGGGNTIYF.

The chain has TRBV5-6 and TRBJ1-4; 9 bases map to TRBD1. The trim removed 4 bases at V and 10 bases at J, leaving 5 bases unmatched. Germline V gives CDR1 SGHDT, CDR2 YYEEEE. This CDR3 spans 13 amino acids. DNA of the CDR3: TGTGCCAGCAGCCTCCAGGGACAGGGAAAACTGTTTTTT. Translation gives CASSLQGQGKLFF.

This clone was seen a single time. CDR3 in amino acids: CASSRGRDEQFF. The CDR3 bases are TGTGCCAGCAGCCGAGGGAGGGATGAGCAGTTCTTC. The V gene is TRBV5-5, the J gene TRBJ2-1, with TRBD2 matching 7 bases. Trimming removed 4 bases from V and 8 bases from J; junction bases left unmatched: 3. Germline V gene lookup returns CDR1 SGHKS and CDR2 YYEKEE (reference sequence). The CDR3 is 12 amino acids.

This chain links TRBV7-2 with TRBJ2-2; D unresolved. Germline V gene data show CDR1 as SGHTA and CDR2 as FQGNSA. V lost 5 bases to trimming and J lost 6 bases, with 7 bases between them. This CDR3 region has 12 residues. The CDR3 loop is CASSRAAGELFF. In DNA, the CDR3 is TGTGCCAGCAGCCGGGCGGCCGGGGAGCTGTTTTTT.

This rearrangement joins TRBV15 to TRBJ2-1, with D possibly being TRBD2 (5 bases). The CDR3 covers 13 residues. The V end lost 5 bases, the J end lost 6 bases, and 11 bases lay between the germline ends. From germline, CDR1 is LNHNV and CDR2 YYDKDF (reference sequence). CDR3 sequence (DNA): TGTGCCACCAGCGGGGAACTAGGCAATGAGCAGTTCTTC. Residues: CATSGELGNEQFF.

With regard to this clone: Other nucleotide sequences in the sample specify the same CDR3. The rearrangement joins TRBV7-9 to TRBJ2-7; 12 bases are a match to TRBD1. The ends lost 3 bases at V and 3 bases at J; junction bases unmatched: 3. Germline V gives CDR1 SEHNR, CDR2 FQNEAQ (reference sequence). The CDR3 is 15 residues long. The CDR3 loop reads CASSLGQGAFYEQYF. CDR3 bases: TGTGCCAGCAGCTTGGGACAGGGGGCTTTCTACGAGCAGTACTTC.

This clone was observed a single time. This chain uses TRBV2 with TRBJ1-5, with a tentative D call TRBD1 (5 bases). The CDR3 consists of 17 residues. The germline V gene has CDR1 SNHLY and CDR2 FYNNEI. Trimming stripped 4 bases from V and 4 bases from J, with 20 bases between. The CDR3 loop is CASSVLFQATVNQPQHF. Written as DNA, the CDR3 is TGTGCCAGCAGTGTATTGTTTCAGGCGACAGTAAATCAGCCCCAGCATTTT.